The 13 T cell receptor beta chains listed next were all sequenced from one sample in a study of beta chain features in type 1 diabetes. Regarding the study as a whole: For Type 1 diabetes patients, all four CD4+ subsets carried TCRB CDR3s that were moderately but significantly shorter.

Reverse transcribing all isolated RNA meant expressed TCRB transcripts were sequenced. Here immunoSEQ multiplex PCR was the method, and the copy in TCRdb shows in-frame clones only, minus some. Among fewer than 200,000 clones listed, 10% were seen once. No antigens are known for them. Material: central memory CD4+ T cells from blood. Receptor source: a man aged 25 to 45 with type 1 diabetes.

This chain joins TRBV28 and TRBJ2-4; no definite D call. The CDR3 is 13 amino acids. Per germline, CDR1 MDHEN and CDR2 SYDVKM. The germline V and J ends were trimmed by 10 bases and 1 base, with 11 bases remaining between them. The CDR3 DNA reads TGTGCCACGTCGTTTATTGCCAAAAACATTCAGTACTTC. Protein product: CATSFIAKNIQYF.

This clone was seen a handful of times. The rearrangement uses TRBV28 and TRBJ2-1, with D unclear. CDR3 length equals 12 residues. V lost 4 bases to trimming and J lost 15 bases, with 16 bases between them. CDR1 is MDHEN, CDR2 SYDVKM, per germline. CDR3 coding DNA: TGTGCCAGCAGTTCCGTCGGCCGGCGGTTGTTCTTC. It codes for CASSSVGRRLFF. The whole variable domain, filled in from reference TRBV28 and TRBJ2-1, reads DVKVTQSSRYLVKRTGEKVFLECVQDMDHENMFWYRQDPGLGLRLIYFSYDVKMKEKGDIPEGYSVSREKKERFSLILESASTNQTSMYLCASSSVGRRLFFGPGTRLTVL.

This clone was counted only a few times. The rearrangement joins TRBV4-3 to TRBJ2-4; D is perhaps TRBD2 (7 bases). Germline CDR1 LGHNA, CDR2 YSLEER. V lost 0 bases and J 3 bases, leaving 12 bases between the germline ends. The CDR3 is made up of 16 amino acids. The DNA of the CDR3 is TGCGCCAGCAGCCAAGACGGGGGGCTAGGCAAAAACATTCAGTACTTC. It encodes CASSQDGGLGKNIQYF.

The rearrangement uses TRBV29-1 and TRBJ2-1; no clear D gene. This CDR3 comprises 9 residues. V lost 7 bases to trimming and J lost 10 bases, with 8 bases between them. In germline, CDR1 is SQVTM, CDR2 ANQGSEA. In DNA, the CDR3 is TGCAGCGCGGGTAGAGAGCAGTTCTTC. Translating gives CSAGREQFF.

The V gene is TRBV19, the J gene TRBJ2-1; D is unclear. Germline V gene data show CDR1 as LNHDA and CDR2 as SQIVND (reference sequence). The CDR3 is 15 amino acids. Trimming removed 3 bases from V and 9 bases from J, with 18 bases in between. CDR3 sequence reads: CASSMMRYGSGEQFF. The CDR3 DNA reads as TGTGCCAGTAGTATGATGCGGTACGGTTCTGGTGAGCAGTTCTTC. The full variable domain, in which reference TRBV19 and TRBJ2-1 provide the parts outside the CDR3, is DGGITQSPKYLFRKEGQNVTLSCEQNLNHDAMYWYRQDPGQGLRLIYYSQIVNDFQKGDIAEGYSVSREKKESFPLTVTSAQKNPTAFYLCASSMMRYGSGEQFFGPGTRLTVL.

This clone was counted a few times. The genes are TRBV18 and TRBJ2-3; D is possibly TRBD2 (6 bases). The germline CDR1 and CDR2 sequences are KGHSH and LQKENI. V was clipped by 3 bases and J by 6 bases, with 13 bases between them. CDR3 size: 14 residues. DNA for the CDR3: TGTGCCAGCTCACCTGCGGGGCCGTCGGATACGCAGTATTTT. Its protein is CASSPAGPSDTQYF. Drawing the rest from reference TRBV18 and TRBJ2-3, the complete variable domain is NAGVMQNPRHLVRRRGQEARLRCSPMKGHSHVYWYRQLPEEGLKFMVYLQKENIIDESGMPKERFSAEFPKEGPSILRIQQVVRGDSAAYFCASSPAGPSDTQYFGPGTRLTVL.

This clone showed up just a few times. This chain uses TRBV2 with TRBJ1-5, with TRBD1 matching over 10 bases. The germline gives CDR1 SNHLY, CDR2 FYNNEI. V shed 6 bases and J 5 bases; nucleotides not matched to a gene: 4. The CDR3 is 14 amino acids. DNA for the CDR3: TGTGCCAGCAGCGCGACAGGGGGCTATCAGCCCCAGCATTTT. Residues: CASSATGGYQPQHF.

The chain is built from TRBV18 and TRBJ2-3, with a possible D match to TRBD2 (6 bases). Germline CDR1 and CDR2: KGHSH and LQKENI. The V end was cut by 3 bases, the J end by 0 bases, with 13 bases between. This CDR3 has 16 amino acids. The DNA for the CDR3 is TGTGCCAGCTCACCTAGGACGGCGGGGAGCACAGATACGCAGTATTTT. Amino acid sequence: CASSPRTAGSTDTQYF. The complete variable domain, with remaining parts taken from reference TRBV18 and TRBJ2-3, reads NAGVMQNPRHLVRRRGQEARLRCSPMKGHSHVYWYRQLPEEGLKFMVYLQKENIIDESGMPKERFSAEFPKEGPSILRIQQVVRGDSAAYFCASSPRTAGSTDTQYFGPGTRLTVL.

This sequence joins TRBV28 and TRBJ2-7, with D maybe TRBD1 (6 bases). Germline assignment: CDR1 MDHEN and CDR2 SYDVKM. Trimming stripped 6 bases from V and 4 bases from J, with 19 bases between. The CDR3 runs to 15 residues. This chain's CDR3 is CASSLSDRSLYEQYF. The CDR3 DNA reads TGTGCCAGCAGCCTTTCTGACAGGTCCCTTTACGAGCAGTACTTC.

The J gene is TRBJ1-1, the V gene TRBV6-5; 9 nucleotides line up with TRBD1. Trimming at V came to 7 bases and at J to 5 bases, leaving 5 bases not matched to a gene. The CDR3 runs 13 residues. The germline CDR1 and CDR2 sequences are MNHEY and SVGAGI. This CDR3 reads CASTMGQGTEAFF. CDR3 bases: TGTGCCAGCACCATGGGACAGGGAACTGAAGCTTTCTTT.

Written as DNA, the CDR3 is TGTGCCAGCAGCTCATCCGGGACAGGGGTTCAGCCCCAGCATTTT. It yields the protein CASSSSGTGVQPQHF. This chain connects TRBV7-2 to TRBJ1-5; 10 bases fit TRBD1. Trimming cost V 4 bases and J 6 bases; bases outside gene matches: 6. CDR1 is SGHTA, CDR2 FQGNSA, per germline. This CDR3 has 15 amino acids.

This chain uses TRBV5-1 with TRBJ2-1; D remains ambiguous. Germline V gene data show CDR1 as SGHRS and CDR2 as YFSETQ. Trimming left V 4 bases short and J 2 bases short, with 13 bases between. The CDR3 spans 15 residues. The DNA for the CDR3 is TGCGCCAGCAGCCCGGGTAGTGCTGCCTACAATGAGCAGTTCTTC. As protein: CASSPGSAAYNEQFF.

This clone came up a few times. The chain recombines TRBV5-4 with TRBJ2-1; D perhaps matches TRBD2 (6 bases). Germline CDR1 is SGHNT and CDR2 is YYREEE (reference sequence). Trimming shortened V by 0 bases and J by 5 bases, and 12 bases separated the two germline ends. The CDR3 contains 15 residues. CDR3 residues: CASSLDPGENNEQFF. In DNA form, the CDR3 reads TGTGCCAGCAGCTTGGACCCGGGAGAGAACAATGAGCAGTTCTTC.